This T cell receptor beta chain was captured in a study of T cell responses to AZD1222 COVID-19 vaccine. Findings and caveats of the study: Mostly white British, mostly female donors; authors suggested clonal diversity may be underestimated. Spike-specific TCR breadth and depth grew following two AZD1222 doses. Regions left unmutated in variants are reportedly the target of nearly half of spike-specific TCRs.

This clone was seen once. Its cognate antigen is unknown. Clones were read by immunoSEQ multiplex PCR, and TCRdb kept only the in-frame ones, dropping some. The sample contains 92,000 or so clones, 89% of which appear only once. Unmatched junction bases numbered 5, after V lost 3 bases and J lost 1 base. The germline V gene has CDR1 KGHSH and CDR2 LQKENI. The CDR3 extends over 15 amino acids. V gene TRBV18 combines with J gene TRBJ2-5, with 7 bases lining up with TRBD2. This sequence originates from an adult who received the AZD1222 COVID-19 vaccine. This specimen consisted of peripheral blood, obtained 28 days after the second AZD1222 dose. DNA of the CDR3: TGTGCCAGCTCACCCGGTCTAGCGGCCCAAGAGACCCAGTACTTC. Translating gives CASSPGLAAQETQYF.